The clone carrying this TCR beta chain has at least ten counts. This sample was included in a study of early T cells in non-severe SARS-CoV-2 infection. This CDR3 spans 16 amino acids. Trimming shortened V by 3 bases and J by 4 bases, and 15 bases separated the two germline ends. Germline CDR1 is KGHSH and CDR2 is LQKENI. Each CDR3 protein gets one entry after TCRdb re-called the 5' RACE reads with MiXCR. The table has about 67,000 distinct CDR3 sequences, about 9% seen once. The receptor comes from an adult who was a healthcare worker with PCR-confirmed SARS-CoV-2 infection or an uninfected control (not recorded which). Sequences were derived from whole blood, sampled at baseline. This chain links TRBV18 with TRBJ2-2, with D maybe TRBD2 (5 bases). CDR3 protein: CASSPLAGVSTGELFF. The CDR3 DNA follows: TGTGCCAGCTCACCCCTAGCCGGGGTGTCCACCGGGGAGCTGTTTTTT.